At least ten counts were recorded for the clone carrying this TCR beta chain. The antigen is not known. TCR beta CDR3 regions were amplified from RNA. An initial round of RT-PCR targeting the TCR CDR3 relied on the HTBI primer set. TCRdb itself ran the multiplex PCR reads through MiXCR, one entry per CDR3 protein. This table has 500,000 to 650,000 distinct CDR3 sequences, 40% to 55% appearing once. This specimen comes from a study of T cells in Graves' hyperthyroidism and ophthalmopathy. Overall study results and limits: Most thyroid clonotypes expanded above 0.001 appeared in blood too.

There are 13 residues in the CDR3. Per the germline V gene, CDR1 is ENHRY and CDR2 is SYGVKD. Trimming took 2 bases from V and 0 from J, leaving 4 bases between them. This chain joins TRBV10-3 and TRBJ1-1; D not resolved. The sequence came from an adult woman with Graves' disease, either hyperthyroidism or ophthalmopathy (not recorded which). The specimen was peripheral blood or thyroid tissue (not recorded which). CDR3 sequence: CAISERVNTEAFF. CDR3 nucleotides: TGTGCCATCAGTGAGCGGGTGAACACTGAAGCTTTCTTT.